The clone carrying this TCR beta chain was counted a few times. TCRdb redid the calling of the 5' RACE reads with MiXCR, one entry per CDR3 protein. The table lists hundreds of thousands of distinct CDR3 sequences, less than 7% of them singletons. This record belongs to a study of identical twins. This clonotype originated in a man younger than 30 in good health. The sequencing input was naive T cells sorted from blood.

CDR3 amino acids: CASSPPGQGFSTNEKLFF. CDR3 DNA: TGTGCCAGCAGTCCACCGGGACAGGGCTTTTCAACTAATGAAAAACTGTTTTTT. This sequence joins TRBV27 and TRBJ1-4; 9 bases line up with TRBD1. Germline V gives CDR1 MNHEY, CDR2 SMNVEV (reference sequence). The CDR3 consists of 18 residues. The V gene end was trimmed by 5 bases and the J gene end by 0 bases; junction bases not matched to a gene: 10.